This T cell receptor beta chain was profiled in a study of blood T cell repertoires in COVID-19. About the study: Sites in the United States, Italy and Spain provided acute and convalescent COVID-19 samples. PBMCs, B-cell-depleted T cells, or T cells were the source of the cDNA or gDNA that made up the material.

Authors' data handling: It was from reference gene primer amplification that nucleated cell counts were estimated. The data were produced by immunoSEQ multiplex PCR, yet TCRdb's version contains in-frame clones alone and is incomplete. V, J and clone size derive from that table, while D and trimming were established from the DNA sequence. The data contain about 490,000 clones, roughly 85% of them singletons. The CDR3 covers 14 residues. V shed 4 bases and J shed 6 bases, with 10 bases lying between them. Germline CDR1 MNHEY, CDR2 SMNVEV (reference sequence). The receptor was isolated from a human donor in a cohort sampled during active COVID-19. The specimen sequenced was peripheral blood. V and J are TRBV27 and TRBJ1-6; tentative D call: TRBD1 (5 bases). CDR3 DNA sequence: TGTGCCAGCAGTTCAGGGAAGGGTAATTCACCCCTCCACTTT. Amino acids: CASSSGKGNSPLHF.